This T cell receptor beta chain was profiled in a study of CD8 T cells in Susac syndrome. Random hexamers were used to reverse transcribe the RNA input (roughly 0.5 to 1 ug). With immunoSEQ multiplex PCR, TCR beta CDR3 was amplified across 54 Vbeta and 13 Jbeta. TCRdb re-derived calls from the immunoSEQ multiplex PCR reads in MiXCR, one entry per CDR3 protein. The repertoire has some 140,000 distinct CDR3 sequences, roughly 80% of them found once; the top ten carry roughly 0.48%. It was negative isolation that provided the CD8+ and CD4+ T cells, whereas TEMRA cells were enriched by FACS. CDR1 SGHRS and CDR2 YFSETQ come from the germline V gene. V was cut by 0 bases and J by 0 bases, with 11 bases left in between. The CDR3 totals 16 residues.

Sequenced input: CD8+ T cells from PBMCs. This sequence joins TRBV5-1 and TRBJ2-3, with a tentative D call TRBD2 (6 bases). The sequence came from a human donor with multiple sclerosis. Written as DNA, the CDR3 is TGCGCCAGCAGCTTGGTAGCGGCCTCTAGCACAGATACGCAGTATTTT. Protein: CASSLVAASSTDTQYF.